These T cell receptor beta chains were read from a single sample in a study of identical twins. TCRdb itself ran the 5' RACE reads through MiXCR, one entry per CDR3 protein. The sample carries roughly 1,500,000 distinct CDR3 sequences, around 29% recorded once. The specimen was cord blood. These receptors originate from a newborn girl in good health. CDR3s include the opening cysteine and the closing phenylalanine or tryptophan. The D gene is left open where the match is weak. Only part of the rows carry a size: once, few, many, or a class if the clone is expanded.

DNA: TGTGCCAGCAACAACCGGCAGGGAAGGTCTAACTATGGCTACACCTTC
CDR3: CASNNRQGRSNYGYTF
V: TRBV7-9
size: few
D: -
J: TRBJ1-2

DNA: TGTGCCAGTAGTAGGCCAGCGATGGGGTCTCAGCCCCAGCATTTT
CDR3: CASSRPAMGSQPQHF
V: TRBV19
size: -
D: -
J: TRBJ1-5

DNA: TGTGCCAGCAGTTACGGACAGAGCAATCAGCCCCAGCATTTT
CDR3: CASSYGQSNQPQHF
V: TRBV6-2/TRBV6-3
size: -
D: -
J: TRBJ1-5

DNA: TGTGCCAGCAGTTTCAAGGGACAGGGGTATGGCTACACCTTC
CDR3: CASSFKGQGYGYTF
V: TRBV12-3/TRBV12-4
size: many
D: TRBD1
J: TRBJ1-2

DNA: TGTGCCAGCAGTTTTAGCAGGGCCGATGAGCAGTTCTTC
CDR3: CASSFSRADEQFF
V: TRBV27
size: few
D: -
J: TRBJ2-1

DNA: TGTGCCAGCAGCGTAGATGGGGGGGACAATGAGCAGTTCTTC
CDR3: CASSVDGGDNEQFF
V: TRBV9
size: few
D: TRBD2
J: TRBJ2-1

DNA: TGCAGTGCTAGCAACCTTACAGGGAGGGTTGAAAAACTGTTTTTT
CDR3: CSASNLTGRVEKLFF
V: TRBV20-1
size: -
D: -
J: TRBJ1-4

DNA: TGTGCCACCAGCAGAGATACCGGGGGATCTGTAGCTTTCTTT
CDR3: CATSRDTGGSVAFF
V: TRBV15
size: -
D: -
J: TRBJ1-1

DNA: TGCGCCAGCAGCAGACAGGGGTTGGTCTATGGCTACACCTTC
CDR3: CASSRQGLVYGYTF
V: TRBV5-1
size: -
D: TRBD1
J: TRBJ1-2

DNA: TGCAGTGCTAGAGCAGGGGGCAACATTCAGTACTTC
CDR3: CSARAGGNIQYF
V: TRBV20-1
size: -
D: TRBD1
J: TRBJ2-4

DNA: TGTGCCACCAGTGATGCAGGCCTCTACTACAATGAGCAGTTCTTC
CDR3: CATSDAGLYYNEQFF
V: TRBV24-1
size: few
D: -
J: TRBJ2-1

DNA: TGTGCCAGCAGTGAACGGTGGATTACTAACTATGGCTACACCTTC
CDR3: CASSERWITNYGYTF
V: TRBV2
size: few
D: -
J: TRBJ1-2

DNA: TGTGCCAGCAGCGTAGCTGGGACTAGCGGGACCTACGAGCAGTACTTC
CDR3: CASSVAGTSGTYEQYF
V: TRBV9
size: -
D: TRBD2
J: TRBJ2-7

DNA: TGTGCCAGCAGCCAAGGTGACAGGGGGCTAACTGAAGCTTTCTTT
CDR3: CASSQGDRGLTEAFF
V: TRBV3-1
size: once
D: TRBD1
J: TRBJ1-1

DNA: TGTGCCACCAGCAGACCTAACACGGGAGAGCAGTACTTC
CDR3: CATSRPNTGEQYF
V: TRBV15
size: -
D: -
J: TRBJ2-4

DNA: TGTGCCAGCAGTTCGAAGAGGGGCACCGGGGAGCTGTTTTTT
CDR3: CASSSKRGTGELFF
V: TRBV12-3/TRBV12-4
size: -
D: -
J: TRBJ2-2

DNA: TGTGCCAGCAGCTTTTTTCCGGGACAGGGTAGAACTAATGAAAAACTGTTTTTT
CDR3: CASSFFPGQGRTNEKLFF
V: TRBV5-6
size: -
D: TRBD1
J: TRBJ1-4

DNA: TGTGCCAGCAGTCCCCACGGCTCCTACGAGCAGTACTTC
CDR3: CASSPHGSYEQYF
V: TRBV27
size: few
D: -
J: TRBJ2-7

DNA: TGCAGTGCTAGTGCCCCGGGACATAGCTCCTACGAGCAGTACTTC
CDR3: CSASAPGHSSYEQYF
V: TRBV20-1
size: -
D: -
J: TRBJ2-7

DNA: TGCGCCAGCAGCGGGGACAGGTTCTCTTTGATCTACAATGAGCAGTACTTC
CDR3: CASSGDRFSLIYNEQYF
V: TRBV5-1
size: -
D: TRBD1
J: TRBJ2-7

DNA: TGCAGTGCTAGGGGGGACAGGTTTAGGGGGTCCTACAAGCAGTACTTC
CDR3: CSARGDRFRGSYKQYF
V: TRBV20-1
size: -
D: TRBD1
J: TRBJ2-7

DNA: TGTGCCAGCAGTGGGGGACTAGCGGCTACAAACATTCAGTACTTC
CDR3: CASSGGLAATNIQYF
V: TRBV12-3/TRBV12-4
size: -
D: TRBD2
J: TRBJ2-4

DNA: TGCAGCGTCTCGCGTGGGACAGGGGGACGGGAGACCCAGTACTTC
CDR3: CSVSRGTGGRETQYF
V: TRBV29-1
size: -
D: TRBD1
J: TRBJ2-5

DNA: TGTGCCAGTTCCGGGACGCTCTGGAATGAGCAGTTCTTC
CDR3: CASSGTLWNEQFF
V: TRBV2
size: -
D: -
J: TRBJ2-1

DNA: TGTGCCAGCAGTAGTCGCAGCGCTGGGGGCAATGAGCAGTTCTTC
CDR3: CASSSRSAGGNEQFF
V: TRBV6-1
size: -
D: -
J: TRBJ2-1

DNA: TGTGCCATCAGGGGCGGTACGAACACCGGGGAGCTGTTTTTT
CDR3: CAIRGGTNTGELFF
V: TRBV10-3
size: -
D: -
J: TRBJ2-2

DNA: TGTGCCAGCAGTTACTCTCAGGGGGCGTTTAATGAGCAGTTCTTC
CDR3: CASSYSQGAFNEQFF
V: TRBV12-3/TRBV12-4
size: many
D: TRBD1
J: TRBJ2-1

DNA: TGCAGTGCTAGAGATATCGGGGGAGGGCCATCAGATACGCAGTATTTT
CDR3: CSARDIGGGPSDTQYF
V: TRBV20-1
size: -
D: TRBD2
J: TRBJ2-3

DNA: TGCAGTGCTAGGGGACTAAGATTTTTGGAAGATACGCAGTATTTT
CDR3: CSARGLRFLEDTQYF
V: TRBV20-1
size: few
D: TRBD2
J: TRBJ2-3

DNA: TGTGCCATCAGTGAGTCGCCCTGGGATAGGATAGGGGTCGGCGAGCAGTACTTC
CDR3: CAISESPWDRIGVGEQYF
V: TRBV10-3
size: few
D: -
J: TRBJ2-7

DNA: TGTGCCAGCAGCCAAGATAGGCTAGCGAGACAAGAGACCCAGTACTTC
CDR3: CASSQDRLARQETQYF
V: TRBV3-1
size: -
D: -
J: TRBJ2-5

DNA: TGTGCCAGTCGATCCGGGATAGGGCCCCCGAAAGCTAACTATGGCTACACCTTC
CDR3: CASRSGIGPPKANYGYTF
V: TRBV21-1
size: -
D: -
J: TRBJ1-2

DNA: TGTGCCAGCAGTTTAAACCCCAAGCTCTATGTCTACACCTTC
CDR3: CASSLNPKLYVYTF
V: TRBV27
size: few
D: -
J: TRBJ1-2

DNA: TGTGCCAGCAGCCAGGGATCTAGCGGGTTCCCGTTCTTC
CDR3: CASSQGSSGFPFF
V: TRBV3-1
size: -
D: TRBD2
J: TRBJ2-1

DNA: TGTGCCAGCAGCGTAGCGGAAGGGGGCTACACCTTC
CDR3: CASSVAEGGYTF
V: TRBV9
size: few
D: -
J: TRBJ1-2

DNA: TGTGCCAGCAGTGAGCGGACGAACACTGAAGCTTTCTTT
CDR3: CASSERTNTEAFF
V: TRBV2
size: -
D: -
J: TRBJ1-1

DNA: TGCAGCGTTGAGGCCTACAACACTGAAGCTTTCTTT
CDR3: CSVEAYNTEAFF
V: TRBV29-1
size: -
D: -
J: TRBJ1-1

DNA: TGTGCCAGCAGCTTAGTCCCACAGGGGGCGATGAGATCACCCCTCCACTTT
CDR3: CASSLVPQGAMRSPLHF
V: TRBV7-2
size: -
D: TRBD1
J: TRBJ1-6

DNA: TGTGCCAGCAGGGGGAGTGAAAAACTGTTTTTT
CDR3: CASRGSEKLFF
V: TRBV28
size: -
D: -
J: TRBJ1-4

DNA: TGCAGTGCTAGACCAGTTCCTTCAGGGGCTAGCTGGAATGAGCAGTTCTTC
CDR3: CSARPVPSGASWNEQFF
V: TRBV20-1
size: -
D: -
J: TRBJ2-1

DNA: TGTGCCAGCCGGGTTGGAGGGGTTAACACTGAAGCTTTCTTT
CDR3: CASRVGGVNTEAFF
V: TRBV27
size: -
D: -
J: TRBJ1-1

DNA: TGCAGTGCTATGGAAGGGCACGCAGATACGCAGTATTTT
CDR3: CSAMEGHADTQYF
V: TRBV20-1
size: few
D: -
J: TRBJ2-3

DNA: TGCAGTGCTTCTTCGACAGGCAGCAATCAGCCCCAGCATTTT
CDR3: CSASSTGSNQPQHF
V: TRBV20-1
size: few
D: -
J: TRBJ1-5

DNA: TGCAGTGCTAGAGACTACAGGGGGCGCAGGGGGATCACTGAAGCTTTCTTT
CDR3: CSARDYRGRRGITEAFF
V: TRBV20-1
size: -
D: TRBD1
J: TRBJ1-1

DNA: TGTGCCAGCAGCTTGAGCCGGGACTTTGAGACCCAGTACTTC
CDR3: CASSLSRDFETQYF
V: TRBV7-9
size: -
D: -
J: TRBJ2-5

DNA: TGTGCCAGCAGTTTGAGTGGGGGTACGCAGTATTTT
CDR3: CASSLSGGTQYF
V: TRBV28
size: many
D: -
J: TRBJ2-3